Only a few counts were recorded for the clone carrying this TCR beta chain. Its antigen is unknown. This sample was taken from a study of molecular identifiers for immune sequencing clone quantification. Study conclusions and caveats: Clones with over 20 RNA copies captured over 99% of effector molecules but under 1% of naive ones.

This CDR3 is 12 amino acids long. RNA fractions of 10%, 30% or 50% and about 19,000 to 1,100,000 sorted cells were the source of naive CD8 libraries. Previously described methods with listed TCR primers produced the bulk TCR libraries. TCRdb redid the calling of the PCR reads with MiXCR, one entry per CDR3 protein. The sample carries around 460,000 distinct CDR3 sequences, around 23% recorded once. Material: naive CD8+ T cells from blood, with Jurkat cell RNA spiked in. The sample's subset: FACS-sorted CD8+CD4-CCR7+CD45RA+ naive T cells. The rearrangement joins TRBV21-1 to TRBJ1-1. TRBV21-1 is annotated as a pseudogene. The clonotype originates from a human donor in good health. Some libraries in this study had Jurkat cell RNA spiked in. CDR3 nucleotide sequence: TGTGCCAGCAACACAGGGAACACTGAAGCTTTCTTT. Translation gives CASNTGNTEAFF.